One and the same sample provided the 9 T cell receptor beta chains below, sequenced in a study of spatial heterogeneity in lung cancer. Time point specified: sample taken at primary tumor resection. The study sequenced unsorted whole RNA from tumor, nontumor lung or frozen PBMC. TCRdb fed the 5' RACE reads into MiXCR, producing one record per CDR3 protein. There are 2,500 to 3,500 distinct CDR3 sequences in the sample; 10% to 15% occur only once, and 37% lies in the top ten. Here the sequenced sample was normal lung tissue next to the tumor, taken at surgery. The receptors were sampled from a male donor with early-stage non-small cell lung cancer.

This clonotype was seen more than once but under ten times. This chain connects TRBV27 to TRBJ2-1, with TRBD2 matching 7 bases. CDR1 and CDR2 from the germline V gene are MNHEY and SMNVEV (reference sequence). The V gene end was trimmed by 4 bases and the J gene end by 5 bases; junction bases not matched to a gene: 11. The CDR3 consists of 16 residues. CDR3 nucleotides: TGTGCCAGCAGTTCTACAGTGGCGGCGGGGGACAATGAGCAGTTCTTC. Its translation: CASSSTVAAGDNEQFF.

This clonotype is termed medium-sized. This chain uses TRBV5-4 with TRBJ2-1; D may be TRBD2 (5 bases). Germline V CDR1 and CDR2: SGHNT, YYREEE (reference sequence). The CDR3 extends over 16 amino acids. V shed 4 bases and J shed 0 bases, with 14 bases lying between them. The CDR3 here is CASSPAPGSSYNEQFF. The CDR3 DNA follows: TGTGCCAGCAGCCCCGCGCCGGGGAGCTCCTACAATGAGCAGTTCTTC.

This clonotype is categorized as medium-sized. V is TRBV2 and J is TRBJ1-2; D call uncertain. Germline assignment: CDR1 SNHLY and CDR2 FYNNEI. Trimming removed 3 bases from V and 5 bases from J, with 7 bases in between. CDR3 length equals 12 residues. The CDR3: CASSEERYGYTF. DNA for the CDR3: TGTGCCAGCAGTGAGGAGAGATATGGCTACACCTTC.

This clonotype is medium-sized within its sample. The rearrangement uses TRBV20-1 and TRBJ2-1; maybe TRBD1 (6 bases). The CDR3 is 14 amino acids. The germline V gene encodes CDR1 DFQATT and CDR2 SNEGSKA (reference sequence). Trimming removed 0 bases at V and 4 bases at J, with 10 bases between. The CDR3 DNA sequence: TGCAGTGCTAGAGATCTGGGGGCTTACAATGAGCAGTTCTTC. Translation: CSARDLGAYNEQFF.

Relative to its sample, this clonotype is medium-sized. The chain recombines TRBV27 with TRBJ1-1; no clear D gene. This CDR3 has 13 residues. The germline gives CDR1 MNHEY, CDR2 SMNVEV (reference sequence). Deletions cut 5 bases from V and 0 bases from J, with 7 bases between. CDR3 sequence: CASSLGMNTEAFF. The CDR3 region has the DNA TGTGCCAGCAGTCTCGGAATGAACACTGAAGCTTTCTTT.

This clonotype is classed as medium-sized. The chain combines TRBV7-3 with TRBJ2-1; 9 positions agree with TRBD1. CDR3 length equals 15 residues. Germline loops: CDR1 SGHTA, CDR2 FQGTGA. J gave up 4 bases and V 2 bases, and 3 bases lay outside the gene matches. The CDR3 DNA follows: TGTGCCAGCAGCTTAGACAGGGGGGTATACAATGAGCAGTTCTTC. Translated: CASSLDRGVYNEQFF.

By proportion, this clonotype is medium-sized. The gene calls are TRBV7-9 and TRBJ2-1, with 11 bases matching TRBD2. Germline V gene sequence: CDR1 SEHNR, CDR2 FQNEAQ (reference sequence). After removal of 6 bases from V and 8 bases from J, the junction contained 9 bases not matched to a gene. This CDR3 spans 15 amino acids. The chain's CDR3 is CASRSSGRTIDEQFF. The CDR3 bases are TGTGCCAGCAGATCTAGCGGGAGGACCATCGATGAGCAGTTCTTC.

In this sample, this clonotype is medium-sized. The chain combines TRBV7-2 with TRBJ2-7, with 11 bases aligning to TRBD2. V lost 5 bases to trimming and J lost 2 bases; unmatched junction nucleotides: 2. Germline lookup yields CDR1 SGHTA and CDR2 FQGNSA. The CDR3 spans 14 residues. Here the CDR3 DNA reads TGTGCCAGCAGCACTAGCGGGGGTGCCTACGAGCAGTACTTC. This sequence encodes CASSTSGGAYEQYF.

This clonotype is medium-sized in the sample. The rearrangement joins TRBV11-2 to TRBJ2-5, with 7 bases aligning to TRBD1. The CDR3 sequence is 14 residues long. V lost 6 bases to trimming and J lost 3 bases; unmatched junction nucleotides: 7. Germline lookup yields CDR1 SGHAT and CDR2 FQNNGV. The CDR3 reads CASSFNRGKETQYF. The CDR3 region has the DNA TGTGCCAGCAGTTTCAACAGGGGAAAAGAGACCCAGTACTTC.